These T cell receptor beta chains were read from a single sample in a study of cytotoxic CD8 clonotypes in ibrutinib-treated CLL. TCRdb's table, derived via immunoSEQ multiplex PCR, lists solely in-frame clones and lacks some. The sample has about 300,000 clones, 70% to 80% seen once. The material was PBMCs, obtained at disease progression, from a patient treated with ibrutinib. These receptor sequences come from a human donor with chronic lymphocytic leukemia. CDR3s include the opening cysteine and the closing phenylalanine or tryptophan. Each record gives: D gene, clone size, V gene, CDR3 length, J gene, CDR3 DNA, CDR3 protein. D genes are given only for firm matches. Some rows have no size entry. The others give once, few or many, or a class for an expanded clone.

-	few	TRBV19	16	TRBJ2-6	TGTGCCAGTAGTCCCCTCCAGGGCTCCGGGGCCAACGTCCTGACTTTC	CASSPLQGSGANVLTF
-	-	TRBV10-3	15	TRBJ1-5	TGTGCCATCAGTGACTTCGTGGGACTCAATCAGCCCCAGCATTTT	CAISDFVGLNQPQHF
-	once	TRBV29-1	16	TRBJ2-3	TGCAGCGTTGAACACACCAGGGGCCTCTCCTCGGGTACGCAGTATTTT	CSVEHTRGLSSGTQYF
-	-	TRBV5-1	15	TRBJ2-2	TGCGCCAGCAGCTTGGGCAGGATTTACACCGGGGAGCTGTTTTTT	CASSLGRIYTGELFF
TRBD1	-	TRBV2	15	TRBJ1-5	TGTGCCAGCAATAGACCGGGACAGGGTGGTCAGCCCCAGCATTTT	CASNRPGQGGQPQHF
-	-	TRBV28	13	TRBJ2-7	TGTGCCAGCAGTTCCCATCTACTACAGGAGCAGTACTTC	CASSSHLLQEQYF
-	once	TRBV5-1	16	TRBJ2-7	TGCGCCAGCAGCTTGGTCTCCCGACTTGTGACCTACGAGCAGTACTTC	CASSLVSRLVTYEQYF
TRBD2	-	TRBV7-2	19	TRBJ2-7	TGTGCCAGCAGCGCTGGTTACAGGACTAGCGGGAGGGCCTTTTACGAGCAGTACTTC	CASSAGYRTSGRAFYEQYF
-	-	TRBV28	15	TRBJ2-2	TGTGCCAGCAGCAAACGTAGCGGACCGCTCGGGGAGCTGTTTTTT	CASSKRSGPLGELFF
-	-	TRBV28	13	TRBJ1-2	TGTGCCAGCAGTTCGGGAGCATCCTATGGCTACACCTTC	CASSSGASYGYTF
TRBD1	-	TRBV7-9	14	TRBJ2-7	TGTGCCAGCAGCGACAAGACAGGGGTCTACGAGCAGTACTTC	CASSDKTGVYEQYF
-	-	TRBV10-3	14	TRBJ1-1	TGTGCCATCAGTGAGTCTCGAGGAAACACTGAAGCTTTCTTT	CAISESRGNTEAFF
-	once	TRBV4-1	13	TRBJ2-7	TGCGCCAGCAGCCTGACTAGTTCCTACGAGCAGTACTTC	CASSLTSSYEQYF
-	-	TRBV29-1	14	TRBJ1-1	TGCAGCGTTGGGGTTCGGGGGGCCAGAACTGAAGCTTTCTTT	CSVGVRGARTEAFF
TRBD2	-	TRBV19	13	TRBJ2-1	TGTGCCACCCAGCGGGAACTTTACAATGAGCAGTTCTTC	CATQRELYNEQFF
-	-	TRBV10-2	15	TRBJ1-3	TGCGCCAGCAGTCGGACAGCTACTTCTGGAAACACCATATATTTT	CASSRTATSGNTIYF
-	many	TRBV4-3	17	TRBJ2-7	TGCGCCAGCAGCCAAGATTGGGACGGGAGCCTCTCCTACGAGCAGTACTTC	CASSQDWDGSLSYEQYF
-	few	TRBV5-6	12	TRBJ1-6	TGTGCCAGCAGCTTGAGGAATTCACCCCTCCACTTT	CASSLRNSPLHF
TRBD2	-	TRBV7-2	15	TRBJ2-2	TGTGCCAGCAGCTCCAGAGCGGGGGCCACCGGGGAGCTGTTTTTT	CASSSRAGATGELFF
TRBD1	-	TRBV11-2	15	TRBJ1-2	TGTGCCAGCAGCTTATGGGACAGGGGTCGGTATGGCTACACCTTC	CASSLWDRGRYGYTF
TRBD1	-	TRBV15	17	TRBJ2-5	TGTGCCACCAGCAGCCGAACCCGTGGACAGGGGGGGGAGACCCAGTACTTC	CATSSRTRGQGGETQYF
-	-	TRBV5-1	17	TRBJ2-7	TGCGCCAGCAGCTTGGTGACAGACCCTTACATCTCCTACGAGCAGTACTTC	CASSLVTDPYISYEQYF
-	-	TRBV7-9	14	TRBJ2-7	TGTGCCAGCAGCTTAAACGCCGGAATCTACGAGCAGTACTTC	CASSLNAGIYEQYF
-	-	TRBV4-2	15	TRBJ1-2	TGTGCCAGCAGCCAAGACCACAGCGGGCTAAGCGGCTACACCTTC	CASSQDHSGLSGYTF
-	-	TRBV6-6	13	TRBJ2-5	TGTGCCAGCAGTTACGCTGGGGTGGAGACCCAGTACTTC	CASSYAGVETQYF
TRBD1	-	TRBV6-6	14	TRBJ2-3	TGTGCCAGCAGCCGGACAGGGCTATCCGATACGCAGTATTTT	CASSRTGLSDTQYF
-	-	TRBV9	21	TRBJ2-6	TGTGCCAGCAGCGTTGAAGGAGGGGGGCGGTATTCCTACTCTGGGGCCAACGTCCTGACTTTC	CASSVEGGGRYSYSGANVLTF
-	-	TRBV7-8	14	TRBJ1-1	TGTGCCAGCAGACCCCAGGTGGGGGACACTGAAGCTTTCTTT	CASRPQVGDTEAFF
-	-	TRBV27	14	TRBJ2-3	TGTGCCAGCAAGGGGCTCTCTAGCACAGATACGCAGTATTTT	CASKGLSSTDTQYF
-	-	TRBV4-1	14	TRBJ2-2	TGCGCCAGCAGCCAAGGCCCGTTGGCCGGGGAGCTGTTTTTT	CASSQGPLAGELFF
-	-	TRBV19	13	TRBJ1-1	TGTGCCACGCAGACAGGTCTGAACACTGAAGCTTTCTTT	CATQTGLNTEAFF
TRBD2	-	TRBV5-1	15	TRBJ2-5	TGCGCCAGCAGCTTGGTCCTAGCGGACCAAGAGACCCAGTACTTC	CASSLVLADQETQYF
-	-	TRBV2	14	TRBJ2-2	TGTGCCAGCAGTGAGGGGACAAACACCGGGGAGCTGTTTTTT	CASSEGTNTGELFF
TRBD1	-	TRBV9	14	TRBJ1-2	TGTGCCAGCAGCGTAGAACAGGGGGCAGAGGGCTACACCTTC	CASSVEQGAEGYTF
-	-	TRBV6-6	16	TRBJ2-7	TGTGCCAGCAGTTATGCGGACAGACCGAGCTCCTACGAGCAGTACTTC	CASSYADRPSSYEQYF
TRBD2	-	TRBV5-4	15	TRBJ2-7	TGTGCCAGCAGCCCGTGGGGACTAGCGGATTACGAGCAGTACTTC	CASSPWGLADYEQYF
-	-	TRBV19	16	TRBJ2-3	TGTGCCAGTAGTACCCGACTACTGACTAGCACAGATACGCAGTATTTT	CASSTRLLTSTDTQYF
-	-	TRBV7-9	14	TRBJ2-7	TGTGCCAGCGCGGGGCGATACCGGCTCTACGAGCAGTACTTC	CASAGRYRLYEQYF
-	few	TRBV27	14	TRBJ1-4	TGTGCCAGCAGTTTGATGGTCACCGGGGGAAAACTGTTTTTT	CASSLMVTGGKLFF
-	-	TRBV5-1	16	TRBJ1-3	TGCGCCAGCAGCTTGGGCCAATCCAACCCGGGAAACACCATATATTTT	CASSLGQSNPGNTIYF
-	-	TRBV9	16	TRBJ2-5	TGTGCCAGCAGCAAGACAGGCTATGGGTCCCAAGAGACCCAGTACTTC	CASSKTGYGSQETQYF
TRBD1	-	TRBV10-3	14	TRBJ1-2	TGTGCCATCAGCGGACAGGCGGGGAGAGGAGGCTACACCTTC	CAISGQAGRGGYTF
-	few	TRBV28	14	TRBJ1-4	TGTGCCAGCAACCCGACAGGTACTTATGAAAAACTGTTTTTT	CASNPTGTYEKLFF
-	-	TRBV28	12	TRBJ1-2	TGTGCCAGCAGTTCCACGACAGATGGCTACACCTTC	CASSSTTDGYTF
-	-	TRBV6-1	14	TRBJ1-2	TGTGCCAGCACTCGGTCGGCTGATAACTATGGCTACACCTTC	CASTRSADNYGYTF